Each of the 22 T cell receptor beta chains below was sequenced from the same sample in a study of T-cell memory formation after mild COVID-19. A single record per CDR3 protein comes from TCRdb applying MiXCR to the 5' RACE reads. The table has roughly 120,000 distinct CDR3 sequences, about a fifth seen once. Sequenced material: PBMCs or a T cell subset sorted from them (not recorded which). These receptors were obtained from a man between 18 and 29 years old who had mild COVID-19 (a few samples of this study predate the infection). Cell type and time point are not known.

This clonotype was counted a few times. The chain is built from TRBV9 and TRBJ2-3, with TRBD2 matching 14 bases. CDR1 SGDLS and CDR2 YYNGEE come from the germline V gene. The CDR3 has 16 residues. The V segment lost 2 bases and the J segment 4 bases; nucleotides outside the gene matches: 3. The CDR3: CASSVRLAGGPDTQYF. The CDR3 DNA reads as TGTGCCAGCAGCGTCCGACTAGCGGGGGGGCCAGATACGCAGTATTTT. The full variable domain, in which reference TRBV9 and TRBJ2-3 provide the parts outside the CDR3, is DSGVTQTPKHLITATGQRVTLRCSPRSGDLSVYWYQQSLDQGLQFLIQYYNGEERAKGNILERFSAQQFPDLHSELNLSSLELGDSALYFCASSVRLAGGPDTQYFGPGTRLTVL.

The V gene is TRBV5-1, the J gene TRBJ2-7; D is perhaps TRBD1 or TRBD2 (6 bases each). Trimming stripped 4 bases from V and 6 bases from J, with 17 bases between. Germline-derived CDR1 and CDR2 are SGHRS and YFSETQ. This CDR3 is built from 14 residues. CDR3 bases: TGCGCCAGCAGCCCCTCTAGGGGGGACTCCGAGCAGTACGTC. Its protein is CASSPSRGDSEQYV.

This chain uses TRBV14 with TRBJ2-7; D perhaps matches TRBD1 (6 bases). The V gene lost 4 bases and the J gene lost 2 bases, with 12 bases spanning the gap. Germline CDR1 reads SGHDN; CDR2 reads FVKESK. The length of the CDR3 is 14 residues. In nucleotides, the CDR3 is TGTGCCAGCAGCCGGTCAGGGGTAGCCTACGAGCAGTACTTC. This encodes CASSRSGVAYEQYF. The complete variable domain, with remaining parts taken from reference TRBV14 and TRBJ2-7, reads EAGVTQFPSHSVIEKGQTVTLRCDPISGHDNLYWYRRVMGKEIKFLLHFVKESKQDESGMPNNRFLAERTGGTYSTLKVQPAELEDSGVYFCASSRSGVAYEQYFGPGTRLTVT.

The table lists this clonotype with a few counts. The chain has TRBV5-1 and TRBJ2-7, with D unclear. The CDR3 spans 13 residues. Trimming removed 4 bases from V and 3 bases from J, with 11 bases in between. The germline CDR1 and CDR2 sequences are SGHRS and YFSETQ. In DNA form, the CDR3 reads TGCGCCAGCAGCCCCGACAAGCACTACGAGCAGTACTTC. The encoded protein is CASSPDKHYEQYF. The full variable domain, rest sourced from reference TRBV5-1 and TRBJ2-7, is KAGVTQTPRYLIKTRGQQVTLSCSPISGHRSVSWYQQTPGQGLQFLFEYFSETQRNKGNFPGRFSGRQFSNSRSEMNVSTLELGDSALYLCASSPDKHYEQYFGPGTRLTVT.

The chain links TRBV4-1 to TRBJ1-5, with D uncertain. Germline V lookup: CDR1 MGHRA, CDR2 YSYEKL. V shed 1 base and J shed 9 bases, with 10 bases lying between them. The CDR3 is 13 residues long. The CDR3 here is CASSQGGGWPQHF. CDR3 in DNA: TGCGCCAGCAGCCAAGGAGGCGGTTGGCCCCAGCATTTT.

The chain recombines TRBV18 with TRBJ2-7; D might be TRBD2 (5 bases). Germline V gene sequence: CDR1 KGHSH, CDR2 LQKENI. The CDR3 loop spans 14 amino acids. The V end lost 2 bases, the J end lost 5 bases, and 13 bases lay between the germline ends. The CDR3 DNA sequence: TGTGCCAGCTCACCAGGAGTTTCCGGGGACGAGCAGTACTTC. Amino acid sequence: CASSPGVSGDEQYF.

In this sample, this clonotype turned up once. This chain joins TRBV5-1 and TRBJ1-1; the D gene is possibly TRBD1 (5 bases). The CDR3 spans 14 residues. The V end was cut by 4 bases, the J end by 1 base, with 11 bases between. Germline values: CDR1 SGHRS, CDR2 YFSETQ. CDR3 DNA: TGCGCCAGCAGCGGCGGGGCCTCGAACACTGAAGCTTTCTTT. Translating it yields CASSGGASNTEAFF.

Only a few counts were recorded for this clonotype. The gene calls are TRBV27 and TRBJ2-3; the D is unclear. Trimming left V 7 bases short and J 0 bases short, with 11 bases between. CDR1 MNHEY and CDR2 SMNVEV come from the germline V gene (reference sequence). The CDR3 covers 14 residues. The CDR3 region is CASNDWASTDTQYF. In DNA form, the CDR3 reads TGTGCCAGCAACGACTGGGCTAGCACAGATACGCAGTATTTT.

The rearrangement links TRBV18 to TRBJ1-1; 7 bases are shared with TRBD1. V lost 3 bases to trimming and J lost 5 bases; unmatched junction nucleotides: 9. CDR1 and CDR2 from the germline V gene are KGHSH and LQKENI. The CDR3 is made up of 15 amino acids. The CDR3 nucleotides are TGTGCCAGCTCACCCCTTCGGGAGGGGGCAACTGAAGCTTTCTTT. Protein: CASSPLREGATEAFF. The whole variable domain, filled in from reference TRBV18 and TRBJ1-1, reads NAGVMQNPRHLVRRRGQEARLRCSPMKGHSHVYWYRQLPEEGLKFMVYLQKENIIDESGMPKERFSAEFPKEGPSILRIQQVVRGDSAAYFCASSPLREGATEAFFGQGTRLTVV.

Notes on this clonotype: The germline gene is not matched at one end of the junction; a read error may be the cause. This chain connects TRBV7-2 to TRBJ2-7; D might be TRBD2 (6 bases). CDR1 and CDR2 from the germline V gene are SGHTA and FQGNSA. CDR3 length equals 12 residues. CDR3 DNA: TGTGCCAGCAGCCTAGCGTCAGGTGAGCAGTACTTC. It codes for CASSLASGEQYF.

CDR3 DNA sequence: TGTGCCAGCAGCTCGAGACTAGCGGAGTCCTACAATGAGCAGTTCTTC. This gives the protein CASSSRLAESYNEQFF. The chain uses TRBV7-6 and TRBJ2-1; 9 bases match TRBD2. Germline assignment: CDR1 SGHVS and CDR2 FNYEAQ. The CDR3 runs 16 residues. V lost 4 bases, J lost 1 base, and 5 bases stayed unmatched. The variable domain in full, with the rest retrieved from reference TRBV7-6 and TRBJ2-1, is GAGVSQSPRYKVTKRGQDVALRCDPISGHVSLYWYRQALGQGPEFLTYFNYEAQQDKSGLPNDRFSAERPEGSISTLTIQRTEQRDSAMYRCASSSRLAESYNEQFFGPGTRLTVL.

This clonotype was seen a handful of times. The rearrangement joins TRBV12-3 or TRBV12-4 to TRBJ1-5; TRBD1 might be the D (6 bases). The CDR3 extends over 14 amino acids. V gave up 5 bases and J gave up 3 bases, with 11 bases separating them. The CDR3 reads CASSLTGYNQPQHF. CDR3 DNA: TGTGCCAGCAGTCTTACAGGGTACAATCAGCCCCAGCATTTT.

CDR3 DNA sequence: TGCGCCAGCCGACCCTGGACAGGGTTTACCGGGGAGCTGTTTTTT. Protein sequence: CASRPWTGFTGELFF. The chain carries TRBV5-1 and TRBJ2-2, with 8 bases matching TRBD1. V shed 7 bases and J 5 bases; nucleotides not matched to a gene: 10. This CDR3 has 15 residues. Germline lookup yields CDR1 SGHRS and CDR2 YFSETQ.

The V gene is TRBV5-1, the J gene TRBJ1-1; no definite D call. Trimming cost V 0 bases and J 4 bases, with 13 bases left between them. The CDR3 loop spans 15 amino acids. Per germline, CDR1 SGHRS and CDR2 YFSETQ. The CDR3 DNA reads as TGCGCCAGCAGCTTGGCGAGGGCCGGGCCCACTGAAGCTTTCTTT. This sequence encodes CASSLARAGPTEAFF.

The chain joins TRBV5-1 to TRBJ2-5, with 11 bases fitting TRBD2. CDR3 length: 17 residues. Germline CDR1 and CDR2: SGHRS and YFSETQ. The junction had 9 bases not matched to a gene; V was cut back by 5 bases and J by 0 bases. The CDR3 coding sequence is TGCGCCAGCAGGGAGGGACTAGCGGTCATGTACCAAGAGACCCAGTACTTC. This translates into CASREGLAVMYQETQYF.

This chain links TRBV5-5 with TRBJ2-1; D not certain. Germline V lookup: CDR1 SGHKS, CDR2 YYEKEE (reference sequence). V was trimmed by 0 bases and J by 8 bases, leaving 3 bases between them. The length of the CDR3 is 11 residues. This chain's CDR3 is CASSLAYEQFF. CDR3 DNA: TGTGCCAGCAGCTTGGCCTATGAGCAGTTCTTC.

This clonotype has just a few counts. The V call is TRBV7-9, the J call TRBJ1-1; D gene uncertain. The CDR3 is 13 residues long. Germline CDR1 and CDR2: SEHNR and FQNEAQ (reference sequence). V was trimmed by 5 bases and J by 0 bases, leaving 7 bases between them. This chain's CDR3 is CASSAAMNTEAFF. DNA of the CDR3: TGTGCCAGCAGCGCGGCAATGAACACTGAAGCTTTCTTT.

In this sample, this clonotype turned up a few times. This chain joins TRBV6-4 and TRBJ1-6, with 11 positions matching TRBD1. Germline V gives CDR1 MRHNA, CDR2 SNTAGT. This CDR3 contains 17 residues. After removal of 6 bases from V and 0 bases from J, the junction contained 4 bases not matched to a gene. The CDR3 protein is CASSRTGGLSYNSPLHF. For the CDR3, the DNA is TGTGCCAGCAGCCGGACAGGGGGCCTCTCCTATAATTCACCCCTCCACTTT.

This clonotype was recorded many times. V usage is TRBV7-8 and J usage is TRBJ1-2, with D possibly TRBD1 on 5 matching bases. The V gene lost 0 bases and the J gene lost 8 bases, with 16 bases spanning the gap. The CDR3 consists of 15 residues. From germline, CDR1 is SGHVS and CDR2 FQNEAQ. The CDR3 DNA follows: TGTGCCAGCAGCTTAGCCGCGGGGCCGGCGGGGGGCTACACCTTC. It codes for CASSLAAGPAGGYTF.

Only a few counts were recorded for this clonotype. The chain links TRBV27 to TRBJ1-2; TRBD1 is a possible D gene (5 bases). The V end lost 7 bases, the J end lost 8 bases, and 14 bases lay between the germline ends. CDR3 length equals 12 residues. Germline CDR1 is MNHEY and CDR2 is SMNVEV (reference sequence). CDR3 amino acids: CASTGGVEGYTF. DNA of the CDR3: TGTGCCAGCACCGGGGGGGTGGAAGGCTACACCTTC.

This chain joins TRBV12-3 or TRBV12-4 and TRBJ2-1; D is unclear. CDR3 length: 12 amino acids. Trimming removed 5 bases from V and 3 bases from J, with 5 bases in between. CDR3 in DNA: TGTGCCAGCAGTCTCAGCTACAATGAGCAGTTCTTC. It encodes CASSLSYNEQFF.

This sequence joins TRBV4-1 and TRBJ2-1; no clear D. Germline CDR1 reads MGHRA; CDR2 reads YSYEKL. The CDR3 consists of 14 residues. Trimming removed 1 base from V and 8 bases from J, with 12 bases in between. CDR3 sequence (DNA): TGCGCCAGCAGCCAAGGTTACGGTCAGGATGAGCAGTTCTTC. Protein: CASSQGYGQDEQFF.